This TCR beta chain was documented in a study of cytomegalovirus exposure and HLA in healthy donors. Background on the study: Of the donors genotyped, some 400 in all, 75% to 90% fell in the Caucasian-associated ancestry cluster. Notes on the study in general: The study designated 150 or so TCR beta chains cytomegalovirus-associated.

A word on this clone: Its antigen is unidentified.

Germline V gene data show CDR1 as PRHDT and CDR2 as FYEKMQ (reference sequence). There are 14 residues in the CDR3. The ends were cut back, 3 bases at V and 6 bases at J, with 15 bases in the middle. PCR was performed using 60 Vbeta and 13 Jbeta primers. Clones were read by immunoSEQ multiplex PCR, and TCRdb kept only the in-frame ones, dropping some. The table lists approximately 99,000 clones, around 80% of them singletons. The receptor's source is a man in his forties in good health and CMV-seropositive. Source material: PBMCs. V usage is TRBV13 and J usage is TRBJ2-7; tentatively, D is TRBD2 (5 bases). CDR3 bases: TGTGCCAGCAGCTTCGGGATGGACGGGGTCGAGCAGTACTTC. It codes for CASSFGMDGVEQYF.